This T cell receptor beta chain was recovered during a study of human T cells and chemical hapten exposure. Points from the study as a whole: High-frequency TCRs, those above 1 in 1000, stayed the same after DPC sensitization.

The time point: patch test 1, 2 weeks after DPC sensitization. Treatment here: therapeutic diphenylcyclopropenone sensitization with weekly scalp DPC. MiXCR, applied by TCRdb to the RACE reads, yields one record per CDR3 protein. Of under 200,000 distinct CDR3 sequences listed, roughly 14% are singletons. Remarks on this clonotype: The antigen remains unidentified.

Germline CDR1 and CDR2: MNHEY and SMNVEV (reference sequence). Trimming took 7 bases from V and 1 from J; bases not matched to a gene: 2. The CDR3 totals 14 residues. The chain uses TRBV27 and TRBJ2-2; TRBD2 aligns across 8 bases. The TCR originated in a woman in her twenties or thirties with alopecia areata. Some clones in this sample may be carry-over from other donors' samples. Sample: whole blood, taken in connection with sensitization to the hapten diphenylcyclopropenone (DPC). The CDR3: CASKAGVNTGELFF. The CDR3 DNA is TGTGCCAGCAAAGCGGGGGTGAACACCGGGGAGCTGTTTTTT.